This T cell receptor (beta chain) emerged from a study of blood T cell repertoires in COVID-19 (dated by TCRdb to the early 2020s). Looking at the study overall: Collaborator samples came from the United States, Italy and Spain and covered acute and convalescent phases of COVID-19. The material from the prospective study consisted of cDNA or gDNA derived from T cells, B-cell-depleted T cells, or PBMCs. Where available, HLA class I and class II types were obtained from metadata supplied by the sample provider rather than from assay-based typing. The sample metadata nearly always contained a de-identified subject ID, COVID-19 status, age in years and sex. Subjects who had been exposed to COVID-19, were actively infected with it, or had recovered from it provided the deeply sampled blood TCRbeta repertoires that made up the dataset. A freely available public database, intended as a resource for researchers studying the immune response to SARS-CoV-2, is where the repertoires were released. The samples were drawn from the first 160 participants of the ongoing ImmuneRACE study and from under 1,500 subjects provided by 6 global collaborators. What the research found in general, with its limitations: How much clinical and demographic metadata was included differed by source and by participant, and the metadata was provided uncurated.

Participants in the prospective study were aged 18 to 89 years, lived in about two dozen United States geographic areas, and enrolled through a virtual design. To assign participants to cohorts, the prospective study relied on clinical history that participants themselves reported in a screening survey and a study questionnaire. In the prospective study, mobile phlebotomists collected whole blood, serum and a nasopharyngeal or oropharyngeal swab from each participant. Additional blood draws and questionnaires over an approximately two-month period could optionally be provided by prospective study participants. Prospective study blood samples were shipped either frozen or at room temperature before DNA extraction. As to this clone: The clone's antigen remains unknown. No per-base quality is available; no much larger clone lies one base away.

TCRbeta CDR3 regions were amplified from genomic DNA by means of the immunoSEQ Assay, a bias-controlled multiplex PCR. The source study handled its data this way. Nucleated cell counts per sample were estimated from amplification of reference gene primers within the assay. Sequence reads were collapsed and filtered to measure the absolute abundance of every unique TCRbeta CDR3 rearrangement. For each sample, productive Simpson clonality was calculated as the square root of Simpson's diversity index across productive rearrangements. The clones in this table, taken by TCRdb from immuneACCESS, are in-frame only. Not every clone is retained; where verified, under half of the shortfall comes from an unresolved V gene, and the cause of the rest is unknown. The V and J calls and the clone size are those of that table, but D and trimming were determined from the DNA. In all, the sample holds 230,000 or so clones, and about 91% of those were seen once. Clones ranked in the top ten supply approximately 2.5% of the sample.

Trimming accounts for 5 bases at V and 0 bases at J, while the number of junction bases matched to no gene is 3. CDR1 and CDR2 (SNHLY, FYNNEI) derive from the germline V gene. Including cysteine and phenylalanine, the CDR3 has 15 amino acids. Just the 45-base CDR3 DNA is kept, in frame starting at base 1. The receptor's source is a woman between 35 and 50 years old with acute COVID-19. The chain is made from TRBV2 and TRBJ1-2; 10 central nucleotides agree with TRBD1. Sequenced sample: PBMCs or T cells enriched from blood (not recorded which). The CDR3: CASSLGQGPNYGYTF. The DNA sequence reads TGTGCCAGCAGTCTGGGACAGGGGCCTAACTATGGCTACACCTTC.